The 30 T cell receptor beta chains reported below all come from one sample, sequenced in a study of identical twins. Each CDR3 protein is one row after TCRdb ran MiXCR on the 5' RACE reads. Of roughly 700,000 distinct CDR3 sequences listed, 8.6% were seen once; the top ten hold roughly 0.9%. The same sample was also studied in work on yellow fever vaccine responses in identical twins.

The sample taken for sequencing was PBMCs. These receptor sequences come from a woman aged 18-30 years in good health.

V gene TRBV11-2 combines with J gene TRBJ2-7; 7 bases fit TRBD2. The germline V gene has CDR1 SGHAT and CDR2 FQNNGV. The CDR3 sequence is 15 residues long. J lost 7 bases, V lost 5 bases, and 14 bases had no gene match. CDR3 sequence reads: CASSPRLAEAGEQYF. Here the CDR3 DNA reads TGTGCCAGCAGCCCCCGGCTAGCGGAGGCAGGAGAGCAGTACTTC.

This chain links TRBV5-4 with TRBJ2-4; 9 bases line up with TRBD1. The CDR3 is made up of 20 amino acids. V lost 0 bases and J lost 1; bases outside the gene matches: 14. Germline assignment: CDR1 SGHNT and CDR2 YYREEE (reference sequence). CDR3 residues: CASSLVHGQGQVMAKNIQYF. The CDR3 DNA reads TGTGCCAGCAGCTTGGTCCATGGACAGGGGCAAGTAATGGCCAAAAACATTCAGTACTTC.

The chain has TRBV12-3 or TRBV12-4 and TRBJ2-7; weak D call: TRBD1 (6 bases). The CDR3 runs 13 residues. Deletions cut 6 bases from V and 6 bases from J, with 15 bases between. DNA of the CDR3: TGTGCCAGCAGCAATCAGAACAGGGTCGAGCAGTACTTC. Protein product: CASSNQNRVEQYF.

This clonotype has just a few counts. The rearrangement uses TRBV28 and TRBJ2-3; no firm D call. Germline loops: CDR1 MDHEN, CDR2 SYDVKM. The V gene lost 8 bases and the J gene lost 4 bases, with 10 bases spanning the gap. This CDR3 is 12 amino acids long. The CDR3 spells CASAPISDTQYF. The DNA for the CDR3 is TGTGCCAGCGCCCCTATTTCAGATACGCAGTATTTT. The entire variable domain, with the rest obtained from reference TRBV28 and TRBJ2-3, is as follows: DVKVTQSSRYLVKRTGEKVFLECVQDMDHENMFWYRQDPGLGLRLIYFSYDVKMKEKGDIPEGYSVSREKKERFSLILESASTNQTSMYLCASAPISDTQYFGPGTRLTVL.

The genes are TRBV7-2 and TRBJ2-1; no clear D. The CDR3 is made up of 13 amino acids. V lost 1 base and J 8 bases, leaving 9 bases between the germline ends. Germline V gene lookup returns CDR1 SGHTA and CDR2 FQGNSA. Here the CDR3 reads CASSLDARDEQFF. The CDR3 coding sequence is TGTGCCAGCAGCTTAGATGCGCGCGATGAGCAGTTCTTC.

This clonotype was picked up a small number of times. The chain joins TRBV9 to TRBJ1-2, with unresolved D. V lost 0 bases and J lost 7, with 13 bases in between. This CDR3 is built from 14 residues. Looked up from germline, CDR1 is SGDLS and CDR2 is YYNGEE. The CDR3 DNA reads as TGTGCCAGCAGCGTAGATTGGGTGTCGGGTGGCTACACCTTC. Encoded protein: CASSVDWVSGGYTF. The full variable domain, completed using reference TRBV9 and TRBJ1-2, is DSGVTQTPKHLITATGQRVTLRCSPRSGDLSVYWYQQSLDQGLQFLIQYYNGEERAKGNILERFSAQQFPDLHSELNLSSLELGDSALYFCASSVDWVSGGYTFGSGTRLTVV.

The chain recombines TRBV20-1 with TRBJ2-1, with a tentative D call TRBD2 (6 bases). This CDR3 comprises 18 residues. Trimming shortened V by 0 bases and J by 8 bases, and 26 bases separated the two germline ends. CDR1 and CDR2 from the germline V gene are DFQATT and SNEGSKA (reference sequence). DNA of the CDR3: TGCAGTGCTAGAGATCTGAAGGGCGCCGTGGCTGGCGGGGATGAGCAGTTCTTC. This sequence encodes CSARDLKGAVAGGDEQFF.

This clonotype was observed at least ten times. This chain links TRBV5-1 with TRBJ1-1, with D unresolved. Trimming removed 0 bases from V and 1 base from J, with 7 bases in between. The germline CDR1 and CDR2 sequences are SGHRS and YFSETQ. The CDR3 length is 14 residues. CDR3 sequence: CASSLEQQNTEAFF. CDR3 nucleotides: TGCGCCAGCAGCTTGGAACAGCAGAACACTGAAGCTTTCTTT.

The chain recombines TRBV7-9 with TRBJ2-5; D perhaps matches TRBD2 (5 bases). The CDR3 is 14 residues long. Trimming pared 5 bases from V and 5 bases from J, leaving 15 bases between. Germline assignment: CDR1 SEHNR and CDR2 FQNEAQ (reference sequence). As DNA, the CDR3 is TGTGCCAGCAGCCCCGTCGACTATGGGGAGACCCAGTACTTC. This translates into CASSPVDYGETQYF.

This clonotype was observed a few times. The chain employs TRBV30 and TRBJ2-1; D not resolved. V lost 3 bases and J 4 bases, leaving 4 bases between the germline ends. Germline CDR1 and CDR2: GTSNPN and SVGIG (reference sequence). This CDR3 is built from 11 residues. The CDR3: CAWREYNEQFF. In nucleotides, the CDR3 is TGTGCCTGGAGGGAATACAATGAGCAGTTCTTC.

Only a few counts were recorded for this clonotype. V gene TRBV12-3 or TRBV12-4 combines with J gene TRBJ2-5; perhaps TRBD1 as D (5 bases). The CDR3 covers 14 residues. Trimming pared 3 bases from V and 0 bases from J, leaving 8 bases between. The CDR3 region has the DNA TGTGCCAGCAGTTTTGTCAGGGACCAAGAGACCCAGTACTTC. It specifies CASSFVRDQETQYF.

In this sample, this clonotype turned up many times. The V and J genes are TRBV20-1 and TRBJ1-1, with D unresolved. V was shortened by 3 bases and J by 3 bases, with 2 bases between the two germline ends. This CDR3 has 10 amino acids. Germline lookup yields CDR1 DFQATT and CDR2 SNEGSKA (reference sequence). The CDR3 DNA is TGCAGTGCTAGGGACACTGAAGCTTTCTTT. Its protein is CSARDTEAFF.

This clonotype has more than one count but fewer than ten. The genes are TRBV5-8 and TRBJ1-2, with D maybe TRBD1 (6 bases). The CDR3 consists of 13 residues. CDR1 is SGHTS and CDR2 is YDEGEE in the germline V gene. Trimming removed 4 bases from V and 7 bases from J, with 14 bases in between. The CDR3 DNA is TGTGCCAGCAGCCGGACAGCTATTGGTGGCTACACCTTC. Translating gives CASSRTAIGGYTF.

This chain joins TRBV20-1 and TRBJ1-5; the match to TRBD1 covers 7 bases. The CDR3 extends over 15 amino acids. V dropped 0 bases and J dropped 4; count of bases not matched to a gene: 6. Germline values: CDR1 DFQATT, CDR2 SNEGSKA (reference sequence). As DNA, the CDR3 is TGCAGTGCTAGAGATATAGGGGGCAGTAATCAGCCCCAGCATTTT. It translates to CSARDIGGSNQPQHF.

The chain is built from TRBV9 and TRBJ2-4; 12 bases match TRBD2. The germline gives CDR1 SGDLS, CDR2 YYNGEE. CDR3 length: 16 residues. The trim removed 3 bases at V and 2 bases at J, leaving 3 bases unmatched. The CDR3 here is CASSGGLAGTKNIQYF. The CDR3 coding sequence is TGTGCCAGCAGCGGCGGACTAGCGGGGACCAAAAACATTCAGTACTTC.

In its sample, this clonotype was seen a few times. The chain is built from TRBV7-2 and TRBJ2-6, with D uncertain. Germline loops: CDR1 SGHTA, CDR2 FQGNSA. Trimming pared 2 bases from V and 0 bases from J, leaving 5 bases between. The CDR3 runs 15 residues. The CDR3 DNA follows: TGTGCCAGCAGCTTACCGAACTCTGGGGCCAACGTCCTGACTTTC. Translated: CASSLPNSGANVLTF.

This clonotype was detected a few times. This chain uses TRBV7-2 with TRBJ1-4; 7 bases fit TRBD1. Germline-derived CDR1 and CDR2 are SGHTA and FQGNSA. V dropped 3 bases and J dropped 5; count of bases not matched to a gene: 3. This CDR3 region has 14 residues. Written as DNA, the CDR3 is TGTGCCAGCAGCTTTGGGACAGCGAATGAAAAACTGTTTTTT. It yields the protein CASSFGTANEKLFF.

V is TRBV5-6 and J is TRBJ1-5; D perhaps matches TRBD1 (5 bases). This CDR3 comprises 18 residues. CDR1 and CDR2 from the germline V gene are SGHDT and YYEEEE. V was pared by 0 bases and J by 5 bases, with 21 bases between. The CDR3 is CASSLGPSSPKGHQPQHF. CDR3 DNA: TGTGCCAGCAGCTTGGGTCCATCTTCTCCAAAGGGGCATCAGCCCCAGCATTTT.

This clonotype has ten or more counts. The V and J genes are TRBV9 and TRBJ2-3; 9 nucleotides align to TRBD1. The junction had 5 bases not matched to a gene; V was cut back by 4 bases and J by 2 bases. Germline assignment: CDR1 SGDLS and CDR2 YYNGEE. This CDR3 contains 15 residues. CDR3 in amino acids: CASSPRTGATDTQYF. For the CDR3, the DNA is TGTGCCAGCAGCCCGAGGACAGGGGCCACAGATACGCAGTATTTT.

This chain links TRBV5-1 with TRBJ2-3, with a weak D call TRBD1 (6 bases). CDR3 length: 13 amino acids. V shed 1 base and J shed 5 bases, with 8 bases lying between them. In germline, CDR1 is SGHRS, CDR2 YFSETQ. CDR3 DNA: TGCGCCAGCAGCTTGACCAGGGGAGATACGCAGTATTTT. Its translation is CASSLTRGDTQYF.

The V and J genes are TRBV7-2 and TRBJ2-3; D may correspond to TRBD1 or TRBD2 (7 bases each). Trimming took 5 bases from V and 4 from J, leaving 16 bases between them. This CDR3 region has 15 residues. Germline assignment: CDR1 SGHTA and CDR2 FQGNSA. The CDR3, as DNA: TGTGCCAGCAGCCCCCGACAGGGAGGGGCAGATACGCAGTATTTT. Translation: CASSPRQGGADTQYF.

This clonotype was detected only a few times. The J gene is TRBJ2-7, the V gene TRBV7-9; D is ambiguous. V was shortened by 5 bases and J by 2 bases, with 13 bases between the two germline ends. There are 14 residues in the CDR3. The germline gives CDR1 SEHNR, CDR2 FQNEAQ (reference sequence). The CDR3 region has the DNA TGTGCCAGCAGCCATGACGGATTTACCTACGAGCAGTACTTC. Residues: CASSHDGFTYEQYF.

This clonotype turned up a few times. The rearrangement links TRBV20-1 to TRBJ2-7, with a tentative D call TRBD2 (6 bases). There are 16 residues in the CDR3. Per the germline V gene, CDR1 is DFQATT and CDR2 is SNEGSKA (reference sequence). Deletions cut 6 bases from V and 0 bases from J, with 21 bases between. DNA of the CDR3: TGCAGTGCAGCCCAGGGAGGACCGCTACTCTCCTACGAGCAGTACTTC. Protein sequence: CSAAQGGPLLSYEQYF.

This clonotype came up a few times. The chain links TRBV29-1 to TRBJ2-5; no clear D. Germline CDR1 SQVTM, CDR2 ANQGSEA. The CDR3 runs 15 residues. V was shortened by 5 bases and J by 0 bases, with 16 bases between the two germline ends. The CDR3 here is CSVLFGLANQETQYF. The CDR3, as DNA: TGCAGCGTTCTTTTCGGGCTGGCCAACCAAGAGACCCAGTACTTC.

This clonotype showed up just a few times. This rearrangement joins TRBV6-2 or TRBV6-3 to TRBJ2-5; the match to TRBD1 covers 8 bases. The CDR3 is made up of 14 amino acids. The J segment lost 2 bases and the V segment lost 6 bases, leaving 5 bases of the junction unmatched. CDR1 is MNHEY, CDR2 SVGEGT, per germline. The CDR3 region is CASSRQGMQETQYF. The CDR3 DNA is TGTGCCAGCAGCCGACAGGGGATGCAAGAGACCCAGTACTTC.

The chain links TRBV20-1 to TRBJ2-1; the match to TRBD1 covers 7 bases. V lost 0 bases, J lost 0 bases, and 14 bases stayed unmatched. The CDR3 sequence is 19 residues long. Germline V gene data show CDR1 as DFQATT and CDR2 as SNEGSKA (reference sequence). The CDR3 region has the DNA TGCAGTGCTAGAGATTATCTTTTCGAGGGGGCGAGCTCCTACAATGAGCAGTTCTTC. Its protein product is CSARDYLFEGASSYNEQFF.

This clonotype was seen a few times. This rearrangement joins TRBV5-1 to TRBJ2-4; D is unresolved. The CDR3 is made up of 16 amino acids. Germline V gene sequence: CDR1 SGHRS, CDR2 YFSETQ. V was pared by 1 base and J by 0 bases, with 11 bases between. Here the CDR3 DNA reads TGCGCCAGCAGCTTGTCTTTGGCCACAGCCAAAAACATTCAGTACTTC. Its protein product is CASSLSLATAKNIQYF.

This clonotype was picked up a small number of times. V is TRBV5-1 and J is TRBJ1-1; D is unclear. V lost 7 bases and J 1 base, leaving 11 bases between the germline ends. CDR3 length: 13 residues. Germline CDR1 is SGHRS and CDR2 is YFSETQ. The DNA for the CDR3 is TGCGCCAGCTTTCTAGATTCGAACACTGAAGCTTTCTTT. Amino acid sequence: CASFLDSNTEAFF.

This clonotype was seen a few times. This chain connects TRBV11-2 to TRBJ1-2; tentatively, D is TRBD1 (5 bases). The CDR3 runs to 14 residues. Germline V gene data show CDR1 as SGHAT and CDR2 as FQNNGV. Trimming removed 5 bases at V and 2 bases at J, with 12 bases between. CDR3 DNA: TGTGCCAGCAGCCGTTTGGAGGGGAACTATGGCTACACCTTC. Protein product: CASSRLEGNYGYTF.

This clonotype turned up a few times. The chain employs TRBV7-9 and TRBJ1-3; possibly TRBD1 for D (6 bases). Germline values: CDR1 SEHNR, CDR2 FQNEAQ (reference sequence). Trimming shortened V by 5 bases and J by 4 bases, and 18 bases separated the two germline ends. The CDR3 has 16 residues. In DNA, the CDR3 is TGTGCCAGCAGCCACCCGCCAGGGGTTGCAGGAAACACCATATATTTT. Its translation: CASSHPPGVAGNTIYF.